The TCR beta chain under discussion was sequenced for a study of shared clonotypes between healthy human individuals. Broader study findings: Memory subsets generally showed lower estimated richness than naive subsets.

Regarding this clone: Its antigen is still unknown.

There were only Caucasian adults among the donors, and all lived in Nashville, Tennessee. This CDR3 spans 14 amino acids. Deletions cut 0 bases from V and 4 bases from J, with 7 bases between. In germline, CDR1 is MNHEY, CDR2 SVGAGI. Some clones are missing from TCRdb's copy, which holds only in-frame ones; the method was immunoSEQ multiplex PCR. The repertoire has about 1.1 million clones, around 78% of them found once; the top ten carry 0.4% to 0.55%. The source is a man younger than 35 in good health. Some clones in this sample may be carry-over from other donors' samples. The V gene is TRBV6-5, the J gene TRBJ2-1; no definite D call. Source material: memory CD4+ T cells from PBMCs. Stated subset: CD45RA-negative fraction. CDR3 sequence reads: CASSYSYSYNEQFF. The CDR3 bases are TGTGCCAGCAGTTACTCTTACAGTTACAATGAGCAGTTCTTC.